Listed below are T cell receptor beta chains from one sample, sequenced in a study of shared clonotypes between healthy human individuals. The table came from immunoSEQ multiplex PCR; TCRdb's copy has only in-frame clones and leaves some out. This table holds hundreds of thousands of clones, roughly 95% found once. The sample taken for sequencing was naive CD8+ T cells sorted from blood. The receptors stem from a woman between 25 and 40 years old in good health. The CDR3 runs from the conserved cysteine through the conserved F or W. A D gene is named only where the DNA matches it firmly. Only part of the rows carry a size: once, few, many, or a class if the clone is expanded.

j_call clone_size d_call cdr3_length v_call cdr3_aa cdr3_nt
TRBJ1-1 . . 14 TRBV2 CATTNRVGYTEAFF TGTGCCACGACAAACAGGGTTGGGTACACTGAAGCTTTCTTT
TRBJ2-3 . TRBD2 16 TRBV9 CASSEGTSGLTDTQYF TGTGCCAGCAGCGAAGGGACTAGCGGACTCACAGATACGCAGTATTTT
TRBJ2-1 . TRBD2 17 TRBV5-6 CASSLALRDYELREQFF TGTGCCAGCAGCTTGGCCCTTAGGGACTACGAATTGAGGGAGCAGTTCTTC
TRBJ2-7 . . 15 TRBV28 CASSFPRQQGYEQYF TGTGCCAGCAGTTTTCCTCGCCAACAGGGATACGAGCAGTACTTC
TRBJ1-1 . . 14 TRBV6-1 CATELKGTETEAFF TGTGCCACCGAGTTGAAGGGAACGGAGACTGAAGCTTTCTTT
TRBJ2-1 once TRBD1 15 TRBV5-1 CASSFTGGSYNEQFF TGCGCCAGCAGCTTTACAGGGGGCTCCTACAATGAGCAGTTCTTC
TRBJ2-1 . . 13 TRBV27 CASSLSRYNEQFF TGTGCCAGCAGTTTATCGCGGTACAATGAGCAGTTCTTC
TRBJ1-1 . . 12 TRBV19 CASSLGTNEAFF TGTGCCAGTAGTCTCGGGACAAATGAAGCTTTCTTT
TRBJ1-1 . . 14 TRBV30 CAWSRQAVNTEAFF TGTGCCTGGTCGAGACAGGCTGTGAACACTGAAGCTTTCTTT
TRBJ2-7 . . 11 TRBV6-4 CASSDGIEQYF TGTGCCAGCAGTGACGGGATCGAGCAGTACTTC
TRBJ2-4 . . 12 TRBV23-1 CATCRGVNIQYF TGCGCCACCTGTCGCGGGGTAAACATTCAGTACTTC
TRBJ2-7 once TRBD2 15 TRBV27 CASSFSSGAPYEQYF TGTGCCAGCAGTTTCTCTAGCGGGGCTCCCTACGAGCAGTACTTC
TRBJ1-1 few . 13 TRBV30 CAWTLRGNTEAFF TGTGCCTGGACGTTAAGGGGGAACACTGAAGCTTTCTTT
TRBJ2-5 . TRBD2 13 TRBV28 CATRPGGRETQYF TGTGCCACCCGTCCGGGAGGGAGAGAGACCCAGTACTTC
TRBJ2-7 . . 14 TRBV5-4 CASSLGVGSYEQYF TGTGCCAGCAGCTTGGGGGTAGGTTCTTACGAGCAGTACTTC
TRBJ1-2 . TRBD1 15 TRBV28 CASSFRDRVLYGYTF TGTGCCAGCAGTTTTAGGGACAGGGTACTCTATGGCTACACCTTC
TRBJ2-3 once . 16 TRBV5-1 CASSLGVSQSTDTQYF TGCGCCAGCAGCTTGGGGGTTAGCCAATCCACAGATACGCAGTATTTT
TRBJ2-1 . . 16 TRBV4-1 CASSQEEASEDNEQFF TGCGCCAGCAGCCAAGAGGAAGCGTCGGAGGACAATGAGCAGTTCTTC
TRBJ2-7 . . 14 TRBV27 CASSTSRTAYEQYF TGTGCCAGCAGTACTTCCAGGACAGCCTACGAGCAGTACTTC
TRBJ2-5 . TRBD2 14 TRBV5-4 CASSSSGPQETQYF TGTGCCAGCAGCTCTAGCGGGCCCCAAGAGACCCAGTACTTC
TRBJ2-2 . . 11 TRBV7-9 CASTLARELFF TGTGCCAGCACCCTGGCCAGGGAACTGTTTTTT
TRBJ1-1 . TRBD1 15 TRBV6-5 CASSSGTGAYTEAFF TGTGCCAGCAGTTCCGGGACAGGGGCATACACTGAAGCTTTCTTT
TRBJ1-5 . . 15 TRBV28 CASSEPGTWDQPQHF TGTGCCAGCAGCGAACCTGGGACGTGGGATCAGCCCCAGCATTTT
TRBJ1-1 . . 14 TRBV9 CASSGGNTNTEAFF TGTGCCAGCAGCGGAGGGAATACGAACACTGAAGCTTTCTTT
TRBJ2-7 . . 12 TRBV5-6 CASSLELYEQYF TGTGCCAGCAGCTTGGAGCTCTACGAGCAGTACTTC
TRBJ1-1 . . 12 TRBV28 CASSRGQTEAFF TGTGCCAGCAGTCGAGGACAGACTGAAGCTTTCTTT
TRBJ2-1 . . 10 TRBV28 CASRGQRVFF TGTGCCAGCAGAGGACAGCGGGTCTTCTTC
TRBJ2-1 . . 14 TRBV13 CASSPSGTYNEQFF TGTGCCAGCAGCCCCTCGGGTACCTACAATGAGCAGTTCTTC
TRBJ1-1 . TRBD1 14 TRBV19 CASSNGQGSTEAFF TGTGCCAGTAGTAACGGACAGGGATCGACTGAAGCTTTCTTT
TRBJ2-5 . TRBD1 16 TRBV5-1 CASSLAFWDSQETQYF TGCGCCAGCAGCTTGGCGTTTTGGGACAGTCAAGAGACCCAGTACTTC
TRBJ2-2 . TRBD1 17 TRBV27 CASSNQPGQGSTGELFF TGTGCCAGCAGCAACCAACCGGGACAGGGGAGCACCGGGGAGCTGTTTTTT
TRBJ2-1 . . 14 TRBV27 CASSLRGSYNEQFF TGTGCCAGCAGTTTAAGGGGCTCCTACAATGAGCAGTTCTTC
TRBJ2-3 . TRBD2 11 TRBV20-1 CSATGGSLQYF TGCAGTGCTACCGGCGGGAGCTTGCAGTATTTT
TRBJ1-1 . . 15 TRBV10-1 CASSELKGRGSEAFF TGCGCCAGCAGTGAGTTAAAAGGCAGGGGATCTGAAGCTTTCTTT
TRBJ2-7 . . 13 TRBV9 CASSTTGSYEQYF TGTGCCAGCAGCACTACAGGGTCCTACGAGCAGTACTTC
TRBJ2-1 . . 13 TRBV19 CASSSGLPNEQFF TGTGCCAGTAGCTCAGGGCTACCCAATGAGCAGTTCTTC
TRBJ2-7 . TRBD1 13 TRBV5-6 CASNDRAVYEQYF TGTGCCAGCAATGACAGGGCAGTCTACGAGCAGTACTTC
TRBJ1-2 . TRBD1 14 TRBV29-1 CSVEDLRTGYGYTF TGCAGCGTTGAAGATCTAAGGACAGGCTATGGCTACACCTTC
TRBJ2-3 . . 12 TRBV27 CASSLGTDTQYF TGTGCCAGCAGTTTAGGCACAGATACGCAGTATTTT
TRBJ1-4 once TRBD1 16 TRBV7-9 CASSPPGQGTNEKLFF TGTGCCAGCAGCCCACCCGGACAGGGAACTAATGAAAAACTGTTTTTT
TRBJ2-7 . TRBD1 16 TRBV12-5 CASGRGRLTLSYEQYF TGTGCTAGTGGCAGGGGGCGGCTAACCCTCTCCTACGAGCAGTACTTC
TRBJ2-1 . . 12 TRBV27 CASSSTGVEQFF TGTGCCAGCAGTTCCACGGGAGTTGAGCAGTTCTTC
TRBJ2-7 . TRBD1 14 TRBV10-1 CASSGTGAGYEQYF TGCGCCAGCAGTGGGACAGGGGCGGGCTACGAGCAGTACTTC
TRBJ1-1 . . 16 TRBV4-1 CASSQDMGLWNTEAFF TGCGCCAGCAGCCAAGATATGGGGCTTTGGAACACTGAAGCTTTCTTT
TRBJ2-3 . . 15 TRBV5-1 CASSLFDTSTDTQYF TGCGCCAGCAGCTTGTTTGATACTAGCACAGATACGCAGTATTTT
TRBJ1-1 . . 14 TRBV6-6 CASGLGGGNTEAFF TGTGCCAGCGGCCTAGGAGGAGGGAACACTGAAGCTTTCTTT
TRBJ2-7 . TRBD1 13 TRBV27 CASSLYRGYEQYF TGTGCCAGCAGTTTGTACAGGGGTTACGAGCAGTACTTC
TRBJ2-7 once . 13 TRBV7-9 CASSSGTLYEQYF TGTGCCAGCAGCTCAGGGACCTTATACGAGCAGTACTTC